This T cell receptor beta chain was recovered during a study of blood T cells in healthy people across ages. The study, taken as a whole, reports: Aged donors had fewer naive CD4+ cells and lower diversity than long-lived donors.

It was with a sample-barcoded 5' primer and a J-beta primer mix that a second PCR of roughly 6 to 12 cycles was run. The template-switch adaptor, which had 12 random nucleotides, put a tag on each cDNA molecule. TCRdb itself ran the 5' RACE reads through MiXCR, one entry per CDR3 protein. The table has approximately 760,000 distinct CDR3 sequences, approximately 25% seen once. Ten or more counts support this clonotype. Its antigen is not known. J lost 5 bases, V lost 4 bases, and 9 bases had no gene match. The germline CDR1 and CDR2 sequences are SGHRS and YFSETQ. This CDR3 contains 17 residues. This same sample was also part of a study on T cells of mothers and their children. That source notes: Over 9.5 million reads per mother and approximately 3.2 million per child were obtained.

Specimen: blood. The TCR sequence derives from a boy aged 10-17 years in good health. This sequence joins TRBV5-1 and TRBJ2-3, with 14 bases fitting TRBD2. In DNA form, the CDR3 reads TGCGCCAGCAGCCCTCTAGGGACTAGCGGGGGCGGAGATACGCAGTATTTT. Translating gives CASSPLGTSGGGDTQYF. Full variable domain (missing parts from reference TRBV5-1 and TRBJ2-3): KAGVTQTPRYLIKTRGQQVTLSCSPISGHRSVSWYQQTPGQGLQFLFEYFSETQRNKGNFPGRFSGRQFSNSRSEMNVSTLELGDSALYLCASSPLGTSGGGDTQYFGPGTRLTVL.